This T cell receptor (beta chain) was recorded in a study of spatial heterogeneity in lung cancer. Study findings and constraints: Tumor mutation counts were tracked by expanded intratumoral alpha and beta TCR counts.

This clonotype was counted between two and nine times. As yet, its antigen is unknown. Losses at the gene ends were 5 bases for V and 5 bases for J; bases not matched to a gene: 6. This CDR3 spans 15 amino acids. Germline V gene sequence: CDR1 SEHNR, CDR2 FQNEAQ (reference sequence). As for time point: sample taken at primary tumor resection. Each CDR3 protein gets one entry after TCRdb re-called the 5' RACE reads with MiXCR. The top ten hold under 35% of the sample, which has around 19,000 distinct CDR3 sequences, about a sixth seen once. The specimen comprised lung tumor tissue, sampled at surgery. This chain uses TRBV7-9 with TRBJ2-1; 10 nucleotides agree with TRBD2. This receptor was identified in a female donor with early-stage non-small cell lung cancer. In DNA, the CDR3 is TGTGCCAGCAGCCGGGGACTAGCGACTGACAATGAGCAGTTCTTC. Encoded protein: CASSRGLATDNEQFF. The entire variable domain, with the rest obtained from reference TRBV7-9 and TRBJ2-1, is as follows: DTGVSQNPRHKITKRGQNVTFRCDPISEHNRLYWYRQTLGQGPEFLTYFQNEAQLEKSRLLSDRFSAERPKGSFSTLEIQRTEQGDSAMYLCASSRGLATDNEQFFGPGTRLTVL.